The clone carrying this T cell receptor beta chain was observed a few times. The data derive from a study of beta chain features in type 1 diabetes. Isolated RNA was reverse transcribed in full, so expressed TCRB transcripts were sequenced. Data came from immunoSEQ multiplex PCR; TCRdb stores just in-frame clones and leaves some out. Of 130,000 to 150,000 clones listed, more than 9% are singletons. This CDR3 has 14 amino acids. Trimming took 5 bases from V and 4 from J; bases not matched to a gene: 6. CDR1 and CDR2 (germline): SGHAT, FQNNGV. Purities in excess of 98% were seen in all sorted populations.

The clonotype originates from a man younger than 35 in good health. Sequenced material: naive CD4+ T cells from blood. V and J are TRBV11-2 and TRBJ2-3; 7 bases agree with TRBD1. In DNA, the CDR3 is TGTGCCAGCAGCCGTGACAGGGACGCAGATACGCAGTATTTT. It translates to CASSRDRDADTQYF.